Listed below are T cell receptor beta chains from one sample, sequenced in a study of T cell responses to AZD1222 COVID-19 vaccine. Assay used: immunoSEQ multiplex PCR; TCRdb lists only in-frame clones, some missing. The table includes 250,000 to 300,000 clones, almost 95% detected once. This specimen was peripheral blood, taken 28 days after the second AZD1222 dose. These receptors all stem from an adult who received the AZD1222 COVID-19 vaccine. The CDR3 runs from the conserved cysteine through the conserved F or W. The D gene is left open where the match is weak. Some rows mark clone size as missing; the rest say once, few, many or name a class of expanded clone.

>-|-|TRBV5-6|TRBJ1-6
TGTGCCAGCAGCCCGGGGCATTCCGGCTCCTATAATTCACCCCTCCACTTT
CASSPGHSGSYNSPLHF
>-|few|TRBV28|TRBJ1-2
TGTGCCAGCAGTTTGGTACAGAGTGATGGCTACACCTTC
CASSLVQSDGYTF
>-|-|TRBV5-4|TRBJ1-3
TGTGCCAGCAGCTTGGGGGGGGGTGCTCGCTCTGGAAACACCATATATTTT
CASSLGGGARSGNTIYF
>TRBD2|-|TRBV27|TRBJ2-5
TGTGCCAGCAGTCCCCGGACTAGCGGGAGTCCAGCGGAAGAGACCCAGTACTTC
CASSPRTSGSPAEETQYF
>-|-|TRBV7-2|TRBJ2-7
TGTGCCAGCAGCTTGAGGGGTGGAGAGCAGTACTTC
CASSLRGGEQYF
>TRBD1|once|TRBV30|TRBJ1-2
TGTGCCTGCCTGGCAGGGGGCCTTAACTATGGCTACACCTTC
CACLAGGLNYGYTF
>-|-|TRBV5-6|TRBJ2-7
TGTGCCAGCAGCTCGGGACGATACATCGAGCAGTACTTC
CASSSGRYIEQYF
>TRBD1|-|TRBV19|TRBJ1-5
TGTGCCAGTAGGGGAACAGGGGCTCCCAATCAGCCCCAGCATTTT
CASRGTGAPNQPQHF
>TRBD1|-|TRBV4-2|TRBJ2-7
TGTGCCAGCAGCCCGGGACAGACGTTTGTATACGAGCAGTACTTC
CASSPGQTFVYEQYF
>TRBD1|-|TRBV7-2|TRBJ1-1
TGTGCCAGCAGCCCGTTGGGGACAGTAAACACTGAAGCTTTCTTT
CASSPLGTVNTEAFF
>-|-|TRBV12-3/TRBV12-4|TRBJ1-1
TGTGCCAGCAGCAAGAAGTTGAACACTGAAGCTTTCTTT
CASSKKLNTEAFF
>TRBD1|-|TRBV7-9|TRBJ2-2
TGTGCCAGCAGCCCCCGGACAGGGATTATCGGGGAGCTGTTTTTT
CASSPRTGIIGELFF
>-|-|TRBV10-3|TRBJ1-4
TGTGCCATCAGTGAGTCGAGACAGGCCTTCGCAACTAATGAAAAACTGTTTTTT
CAISESRQAFATNEKLFF
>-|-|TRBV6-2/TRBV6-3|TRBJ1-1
TGTGCCAGCAGTTACCGCAGGGAAGCTTTCTTT
CASSYRREAFF
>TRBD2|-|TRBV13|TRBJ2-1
TGTGCCAGCAGCCTCGGGACTAGCGGGGTCTATGAGCAGTTCTTC
CASSLGTSGVYEQFF
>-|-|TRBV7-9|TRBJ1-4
TGTGCCAGCAGCCCGGACAGCTATGAAAAACTGTTTTTT
CASSPDSYEKLFF